The 22 T cell receptor beta chains below come from one sample, sequenced in a study of T cell responses to AZD1222 COVID-19 vaccine. TCRdb keeps only in-frame clones here, not all; method: immunoSEQ multiplex PCR. The table has nearly 35,000 clones, 75% to 85% seen once. Material: peripheral blood, obtained 28 days after the second AZD1222 dose. The receptor set was obtained from an adult who received the AZD1222 COVID-19 vaccine.

The V and J genes are TRBV21-1 and TRBJ2-5; no DNA check was done on the table's D call, TRBD1. TRBV21-1 is annotated as a pseudogene. This CDR3 is 16 amino acids long. CDR3 DNA sequence: TGTCCCCGCCCAGGGAGTCTTTCTCGAGGGGGAGAGACCCAGTACTTC. It specifies CPRPGSLSRGGETQYF.

This clone was counted only a few times. The chain employs TRBV14 and TRBJ2-5; no definite D call. V dropped 1 base and J dropped 2 bases, with 5 bases sitting between them. CDR1 is SGHDN and CDR2 is FVKESK in the germline V gene. The CDR3 loop spans 13 amino acids. Here the CDR3 DNA reads TGTGCCAGCAGCCAAGTACCGCAAGAGACCCAGTACTTC. Its protein product is CASSQVPQETQYF.

The chain has TRBV5-4 and TRBJ2-2; TRBD2 aligns across 8 bases. The V gene end was trimmed by 2 bases and the J gene end by 5 bases; junction bases not matched to a gene: 5. CDR3 length: 15 residues. The germline CDR1 and CDR2 sequences are SGHNT and YYREEE (reference sequence). The CDR3: CASSFPGGATGELFF. CDR3 sequence (DNA): TGTGCCAGCAGCTTTCCCGGGGGGGCGACCGGGGAGCTGTTTTTT. Filled out from reference TRBV5-4 and TRBJ2-2, the complete variable domain reads ETGVTQSPTHLIKTRGQQVTLRCSSQSGHNTVSWYQQALGQGPQFIFQYYREEENGRGNFPPRFSGLQFPNYSSELNVNALELDDSALYLCASSFPGGATGELFFGEGSRLTVL.

V and J are TRBV5-5 and TRBJ2-1; 7 nucleotides match TRBD2. This CDR3 is built from 16 residues. V shed 4 bases and J 2 bases; nucleotides not matched to a gene: 9. Per germline, CDR1 SGHKS and CDR2 YYEKEE (reference sequence). CDR3 in DNA: TGTGCCAGCAGCCCCGTGGGAGGGTTGGCCTACAATGAGCAGTTCTTC. This translates into CASSPVGGLAYNEQFF.

The chain has TRBV6-5 and TRBJ1-1, with D perhaps TRBD1 (6 bases). The CDR3 consists of 14 residues. Per the germline V gene, CDR1 is MNHEY and CDR2 is SVGAGI. V was shortened by 3 bases and J by 8 bases, with 16 bases between the two germline ends. The CDR3 loop reads CASSYKQGNLEAFF. In nucleotides, the CDR3 is TGTGCCAGCAGTTATAAACAGGGAAATTTAGAAGCTTTCTTT.

The CDR3 sequence is CASSLRQLAGDKTQYF. The CDR3 DNA is TGTGCCAGCAGCCTTCGCCAACTAGCGGGAGACAAGACCCAGTACTTC. This chain joins TRBV5-4 and TRBJ2-5; 11 bases line up with TRBD2. The V gene's germline CDR1 is SGHNT and CDR2 YYREEE (reference sequence). CDR3 length: 16 amino acids. Trimming at V came to 4 bases and at J to 6 bases, leaving 11 bases not matched to a gene.

This chain connects TRBV6-1 to TRBJ1-6; 7 bases align to TRBD1. The germline V gene has CDR1 MNHNS and CDR2 SASEGT. The length of the CDR3 is 17 residues. The trim removed 4 bases at V and 7 bases at J, leaving 13 bases unmatched. CDR3 nucleotide sequence: TGTGCCAGCAGTGGACAGGGCCTAAACTCTGGGAATTCACCCCTCCACTTT. The encoded protein is CASSGQGLNSGNSPLHF.

The rearrangement links TRBV9 to TRBJ2-4; tentatively, D is TRBD2 (6 bases). V lost 4 bases, J lost 0 bases, and 11 bases lay in between. The V gene's germline CDR1 is SGDLS and CDR2 YYNGEE. The CDR3 length is 15 residues. CDR3 protein: CASSPRELAKNIQYF. The CDR3 DNA reads as TGTGCCAGCAGCCCCCGGGAGCTAGCCAAAAACATTCAGTACTTC.

The J gene is TRBJ2-2, the V gene TRBV30; possible D gene TRBD2, 6 bases. Between the trimmed V and J ends, which lost 5 bases and 7 bases, there was a span of 11 bases. The germline CDR1 and CDR2 sequences are GTSNPN and SVGIG (reference sequence). The CDR3 extends over 12 amino acids. In DNA form, the CDR3 reads TGTGCCTGGGCGCAGGGAGGCGGGGAGCTGTTTTTT. Its translation: CAWAQGGGELFF.

This chain's CDR3 is CASSPPGHSNEKLFF. CDR3 nucleotides: TGTGCCAGCAGCCCTCCGGGACATAGTAATGAAAAACTGTTTTTT. The chain joins TRBV2 to TRBJ1-4; D is perhaps TRBD1 (6 bases). The CDR3 extends over 15 amino acids. Germline CDR1 reads SNHLY; CDR2 reads FYNNEI. With 6 bases removed from V and 4 bases from J, the gap between germline ends came to 15 bases. Complete variable domain (other parts from reference TRBV2 and TRBJ1-4): EPEVTQTPSHQVTQMGQEVILRCVPISNHLYFYWYRQILGQKVEFLVSFYNNEISEKSEIFDDQFSVERPDGSNFTLKIRSTKLEDSAMYFCASSPPGHSNEKLFFGSGTQLSVL.

This chain joins TRBV6-1 and TRBJ2-7, with 8 bases that match TRBD1. This CDR3 comprises 16 residues. CDR1 is MNHNS, CDR2 SASEGT, per germline. With V trimmed by 2 bases and J by 2 bases, 8 bases remained unmatched. Written as DNA, the CDR3 is TGTGCCAGCAGTGAAAGAAAAGTACAGGGGGCCTACGAGCAGTACTTC. It specifies CASSERKVQGAYEQYF.

This clone was recorded once. The chain recombines TRBV7-2 with TRBJ1-2; unclear D gene. This CDR3 has 14 amino acids. V was cut by 5 bases and J by 2 bases, with 12 bases left in between. CDR1 is SGHTA and CDR2 is FQGNSA in the germline V gene. Written as DNA, the CDR3 is TGTGCCAGCAGCGATGTCGGGGAGAACTATGGCTACACCTTC. It translates to CASSDVGENYGYTF.

The chain links TRBV5-1 to TRBJ1-6; D uncertain. Per germline, CDR1 SGHRS and CDR2 YFSETQ. V was pared by 3 bases and J by 3 bases, with 10 bases between. CDR3 length: 15 amino acids. CDR3 nucleotide sequence: TGCGCCAGCAGCTGGAAGGGCGGCTATAATTCACCCCTCCACTTT. Protein sequence: CASSWKGGYNSPLHF.

The V call is TRBV5-4, the J call TRBJ1-1; 12 bases line up with TRBD1. CDR1 is SGHNT, CDR2 YYREEE, per germline (reference sequence). V lost 6 bases to trimming and J lost 1 base; unmatched junction nucleotides: 10. The CDR3 totals 17 residues. The CDR3 sequence: CASTPSGQGAKNTEAFF. CDR3 sequence (DNA): TGTGCCAGCACCCCTTCGGGACAGGGGGCAAAGAACACTGAAGCTTTCTTT.

The J gene is TRBJ1-1, the V gene TRBV15; unclear D gene. CDR1 is LNHNV and CDR2 is YYDKDF in the germline V gene (reference sequence). The CDR3 has 13 residues. V lost 1 base, J lost 5 bases, and 8 bases lay in between. Written as DNA, the CDR3 is TGTGCCACCAGCAGAGCAGTCGGGACTGAAGCTTTCTTT. Amino acids: CATSRAVGTEAFF.

The rearrangement joins TRBV6-1 to TRBJ1-6; 10 bases agree with TRBD1. V lost 2 bases and J lost 7; bases outside the gene matches: 2. This CDR3 has 15 residues. Germline values: CDR1 MNHNS, CDR2 SASEGT. The CDR3 loop is CASSERTGGNSPLHF. CDR3 in DNA: TGTGCCAGCAGTGAACGGACAGGGGGAAATTCACCCCTCCACTTT.

This clone was recorded once. The chain recombines TRBV5-4 with TRBJ2-3, with 7 bases lining up with TRBD2. Germline V gene data show CDR1 as SGHNT and CDR2 as YYREEE (reference sequence). With 4 bases clipped from V and 1 base from J, the junction kept 6 bases outside the gene matches. The CDR3 is 15 amino acids. CDR3 sequence: CASSPSGTGTDTQYF. DNA for the CDR3: TGTGCCAGCAGCCCGAGCGGGACCGGCACAGATACGCAGTATTTT.

The rearrangement links TRBV5-1 to TRBJ1-2; D is possibly TRBD1 (6 bases). The V gene's germline CDR1 is SGHRS and CDR2 YFSETQ. This CDR3 is built from 15 residues. V dropped 1 base and J dropped 4 bases, with 14 bases sitting between them. CDR3 sequence: CASSLSRGASYGYTF. In nucleotides, the CDR3 is TGCGCCAGCAGCTTGTCGAGGGGGGCGAGCTATGGCTACACCTTC.

The CDR3 here is CASSFEPGQPQHF. CDR3 nucleotides: TGCGCCAGCAGCTTCGAACCCGGGCAGCCCCAGCATTTT. The chain carries TRBV5-1 and TRBJ1-5; D gene unclear. Germline V gene sequence: CDR1 SGHRS, CDR2 YFSETQ. V gave up 2 bases and J gave up 7 bases, with 10 bases separating them. The CDR3 is 13 amino acids.

V is TRBV7-2 and J is TRBJ1-5; a weak D match, TRBD1 (5 bases). Between the trimmed V and J ends, which lost 4 bases and 6 bases, there was a span of 13 bases. Per germline, CDR1 SGHTA and CDR2 FQGNSA. CDR3 length: 14 residues. In nucleotides, the CDR3 is TGTGCCAGCAGCTATGGGACCGAGGGTCAGCCCCAGCATTTT. This encodes CASSYGTEGQPQHF.

This chain uses TRBV30 with TRBJ1-1; D remains ambiguous. V shed 4 bases and J shed 10 bases, with 13 bases lying between them. In germline, CDR1 is GTSNPN, CDR2 SVGIG (reference sequence). The CDR3 contains 11 residues. The CDR3 nucleotides read TGTGCCTGGACGGATCTGGTTGCAGCTTTCTTT. This codes for CAWTDLVAAFF.

The chain carries TRBV5-1 and TRBJ1-1; D is undetermined. CDR1 and CDR2 (germline): SGHRS, YFSETQ. V lost 0 bases and J lost 6, with 9 bases in between. The CDR3 extends over 13 amino acids. The chain's CDR3 is CASSLGSASEAFF. The CDR3 DNA follows: TGCGCCAGCAGCTTGGGCAGCGCCTCTGAAGCTTTCTTT.